Below, one T cell receptor beta chain is given with its context. Its specificity is unknown. These data are taken from a study of vaccination and CD4 T cells after COVID-19. Trimming took off 4 bases at V and 5 bases at J, with 11 bases between the two ends. Germline V gene sequence: CDR1 MRHNA, CDR2 SNTAGT. The CDR3 covers 13 residues. Treatment noted: approximately 9-day PBMC culture with coronavirus spike peptide pools or control peptides (ViraFEST assay). Sequencing of cultured CD4+ T cell DNA used the Oncomine TCR Beta short-read assay. One entry per CDR3 protein, called by TCRdb with MiXCR from the PCR reads. Counted here are around 10,000 distinct CDR3 sequences, approximately 20% occurring once; the ten biggest clones make up 9% to 15%.

The source was CD4+ T cells from blood, cultured in vitro, collected after SARS-CoV-2 vaccination. The V call is TRBV6-4, the J call TRBJ1-1; no reliable D call. The origin of this receptor is a human donor who had recovered from COVID-19. For the CDR3, the DNA is TGTGCCAGCAGTGTCGACGGTGGGACTGAAGCTTTCTTT. Its protein product is CASSVDGGTEAFF.